The 5 T cell receptor beta chains below come from one sample, sequenced in a study of T cells expressing NK-cell markers. TCRdb re-called the 5' RACE reads; one entry per CDR3 protein, DNA not given. This sample's clone table lists about 260,000 distinct CDR3 sequences. Sequencing used blood T cells: a sorted CD56 or NKG2C T cell subset, CD4+ or CD8+ T cells, or bulk PBMC T cells (not recorded which). All receptors derive from a woman between 18 and 69 years old in good health.

V and J are TRBV7-2 and TRBJ1-6; TCRdb reports TRBD1, a call that lacks DNA to check it against. CDR1 SGHTA and CDR2 FQGNSA come from the germline V gene. This CDR3 is built from 17 residues. The CDR3 region is CASSRRTGETYNSPLHF.

The rearrangement links TRBV5-1 to TRBJ1-5; TCRdb's assignment of TRBD1 cannot be checked, as there is no DNA. The CDR3 contains 15 residues. The germline CDR1 and CDR2 sequences are SGHRS and YFSETQ. CDR3 region: CASSPTGGRDQPQHF.

CDR3 loop: CASSSSHISDTQYF. The chain carries TRBV27 and TRBJ2-3; without DNA, the TCRdb call of TRBD2 cannot be checked. Germline V gene sequence: CDR1 MNHEY, CDR2 SMNVEV (reference sequence). This CDR3 region has 14 residues.

The chain couples TRBV7-2 to TRBJ2-1; lacking DNA, the TRBD2 call made by TCRdb goes unchecked. The V gene's germline CDR1 is SGHTA and CDR2 FQGNSA. This CDR3 region has 14 residues. CDR3 sequence reads: CASSFRRGRSEQFF.

The chain is built from TRBV4-3 and TRBJ2-5. This CDR3 has 13 amino acids. Germline V gives CDR1 LGHNA, CDR2 YSLEER. The CDR3 here is CASSLYRLETQYF.